This T cell receptor beta chain appears in the sequencing data of a study of blood T cell repertoires in COVID-19. Overall study: COVID-19 samples collected from the United States, Italy and Spain covered acute and convalescent phases.

V dropped 1 base and J dropped 5; count of bases not matched to a gene: 7. CDR3 size: 15 residues. Germline V lookup: CDR1 SGHRS, CDR2 YFSETQ. Under the authors' procedure: For nucleated cells, counts were estimated from reference gene primer amplification. Produced via immunoSEQ multiplex PCR; TCRdb's table is partial and in-frame only. From that table come the V and J calls and clone size; the DNA was used to work out D and trimming. The table has about 70,000 clones, more than 75% seen once. This rearrangement joins TRBV5-1 to TRBJ2-7; TRBD1 matches 9 bases. The sequence derives from a woman over 75 with active or convalescent COVID-19. Sequenced material: peripheral blood. The CDR3 is CASSLQQGAPDEQYF. The DNA of the CDR3 is TGCGCCAGCAGCTTGCAACAGGGGGCTCCGGACGAGCAGTACTTC.